The next 21 T cell receptor beta chains were all read from a single sample in a study of T cell repertoires in cytomegalovirus infection. These receptors lack a known antigen. TCRdb redid the calling of the reads with MiXCR, one entry per CDR3 protein. The sample holds about 920,000 distinct CDR3 sequences, 30% to 40% seen once. Material: cultured CD8+ T cells from PBMCs, obtained from culture after CMV antigen stimulation. These TCRs come from a human donor in good health (CMV status not recorded). Some clones in this sample may be carry-over from other donors' samples.

This chain joins TRBV19 and TRBJ2-1; the D gene is possibly TRBD2 (6 bases). The CDR3 is made up of 13 amino acids. Deletions cut 7 bases from V and 7 bases from J, with 14 bases between. Germline V gene lookup returns CDR1 LNHDA and CDR2 SQIVND (reference sequence). The CDR3 protein is CASNRGSGNEQFF. The CDR3 nucleotides are TGTGCCAGTAACCGGGGGTCAGGGAATGAGCAGTTCTTC.

The sample holds many counts of this clonotype. The rearrangement joins TRBV7-2 to TRBJ2-3; D possibly uses TRBD1 or TRBD2 (5 bases each). The CDR3 extends over 15 amino acids. Per the germline V gene, CDR1 is SGHTA and CDR2 is FQGNSA. V was trimmed by 3 bases and J by 4 bases, leaving 14 bases between them. The CDR3 sequence: CASSFGVGEADTQYF. The CDR3 DNA reads as TGTGCCAGCAGCTTCGGGGTGGGGGAAGCAGATACGCAGTATTTT.

This clonotype was counted between two and nine times. The genes are TRBV7-9 and TRBJ2-7, with D unclear. V gave up 5 bases and J gave up 2 bases, with 4 bases separating them. Germline CDR1 reads SEHNR; CDR2 reads FQNEAQ (reference sequence). The CDR3 totals 11 residues. Here the CDR3 DNA reads TGTGCCAGCAGCAAAACCTACGAGCAGTACTTC. Its translation is CASSKTYEQYF.

This sequence joins TRBV13 and TRBJ1-1; 7 bases are shared with TRBD1. Per germline, CDR1 PRHDT and CDR2 FYEKMQ (reference sequence). CDR3 size: 16 residues. V trimming: 2 bases; J trimming: 3 bases; junction bases outside the gene matches: 9. The CDR3 protein is CASSLQGVDLDTEAFF. The CDR3 DNA reads TGTGCCAGCAGCTTACAGGGGGTCGACTTGGACACTGAAGCTTTCTTT.

This rearrangement joins TRBV5-1 to TRBJ2-1; possibly TRBD1 for D (6 bases). CDR1 is SGHRS, CDR2 YFSETQ, per germline. The length of the CDR3 is 15 residues. The V end lost 3 bases, the J end lost 3 bases, and 13 bases lay between the germline ends. The CDR3 loop is CASSSDRTHYNEQFF. The CDR3 coding sequence is TGCGCCAGCAGCTCCGACAGGACCCACTACAATGAGCAGTTCTTC.

The gene calls are TRBV7-9 and TRBJ2-1; D not certain. Trimming took off 5 bases at V and 4 bases at J, with 9 bases between the two ends. CDR3 size: 13 residues. CDR1 is SEHNR, CDR2 FQNEAQ, per germline (reference sequence). DNA for the CDR3: TGTGCCAGCAGCCGTAACGGGTACAATGAGCAGTTCTTC. Translation: CASSRNGYNEQFF.

This clonotype appeared many times. The rearrangement links TRBV11-2 to TRBJ2-5, with D maybe TRBD1 (7 bases). The germline CDR1 and CDR2 sequences are SGHAT and FQNNGV. CDR3 length: 17 amino acids. V lost 1 base, J lost 5 bases, and 20 bases lay in between. The CDR3 DNA reads TGTGCCAGCAGCTTAGGCAGGGGGGTTCGGTTGTGGGAGACCCAGTACTTC. Protein sequence: CASSLGRGVRLWETQYF.

This clonotype was recorded a few times. J is TRBJ2-1 and V is TRBV7-9; 14 bases map to TRBD2. This CDR3 is built from 19 residues. V was pared by 1 base and J by 0 bases, with 5 bases of the junction left unmatched. Germline V gene sequence: CDR1 SEHNR, CDR2 FQNEAQ (reference sequence). CDR3 region: CASSLDRLAGGSSYNEQFF. The CDR3 nucleotides read TGTGCCAGCAGCTTAGACCGACTAGCGGGGGGGAGCTCCTACAATGAGCAGTTCTTC.

This rearrangement joins TRBV4-1 to TRBJ2-7, with a possible D match to TRBD2 (5 bases). V gave up 0 bases and J gave up 0 bases, with 9 bases separating them. The length of the CDR3 is 15 residues. Germline lookup yields CDR1 MGHRA and CDR2 YSYEKL. The CDR3 region has the DNA TGCGCCAGCAGCCAAGATTCTGGGAGCTCCTACGAGCAGTACTTC. This codes for CASSQDSGSSYEQYF.

The chain employs TRBV14 and TRBJ1-4, with D maybe TRBD1 (5 bases). Germline CDR1 is SGHDN and CDR2 is FVKESK. There are 15 residues in the CDR3. Trimming cost V 4 bases and J 7 bases, with 16 bases left between them. The CDR3 region has the DNA TGTGCCAGCAGCCGCAAGTTGGGGGACGGTGAAAAACTGTTTTTT. Translating gives CASSRKLGDGEKLFF. Full variable domain (remainder filled in from reference TRBV14 and TRBJ1-4): EAGVTQFPSHSVIEKGQTVTLRCDPISGHDNLYWYRRVMGKEIKFLLHFVKESKQDESGMPNNRFLAERTGGTYSTLKVQPAELEDSGVYFCASSRKLGDGEKLFFGSGTQLSVL.

Remarks on this clonotype: Germline and junction disagree at one end, which may indicate a read error. This rearrangement joins TRBV12-3 or TRBV12-4 to TRBJ2-1; 8 bases are shared with TRBD2. CDR3 length: 14 amino acids. For the CDR3, the DNA is TGTACCAGCAGTTTCGGGGGGGCCTTTGATGAGCAGTTCTTC. It yields the protein CTSSFGGAFDEQFF.

The table lists this clonotype with a few counts. This chain joins TRBV12-3 or TRBV12-4 and TRBJ2-7, with D possibly matching TRBD1 (5 bases). The V and J ends lost 3 bases and 6 bases respectively, with 12 bases between them. This CDR3 contains 13 residues. The CDR3 nucleotides read TGTGCCAGCAGTTTCCGGATCCAGGGCGAGCAGTACTTC. It encodes CASSFRIQGEQYF.

Note on this clonotype: A clone one base away is much larger, so this may be a read error. V usage is TRBV7-6 and J usage is TRBJ1-1; 7 nucleotides agree with TRBD1. Germline CDR1 and CDR2: SGHVS and FNYEAQ. The CDR3 runs to 14 residues. CDR3 coding DNA: TGTGCCAACAGCTTTTCAGGGGGAAGCGCTGAAGCTTTCTTT. Its protein product is CANSFSGGSAEAFF.

This clonotype was observed at least ten times. V usage is TRBV7-2 and J usage is TRBJ2-7, with D unresolved. Trimming shortened V by 4 bases and J by 3 bases, and 4 bases separated the two germline ends. Germline CDR1 and CDR2: SGHTA and FQGNSA. The length of the CDR3 is 11 residues. CDR3 region: CASSSFYEQYF. As DNA, the CDR3 is TGTGCCAGCAGCTCTTTCTACGAGCAGTACTTC.

This chain joins TRBV6-5 and TRBJ2-5; possibly TRBD1 for D (5 bases). This CDR3 contains 17 residues. Deletions cut 2 bases from V and 4 bases from J, with 20 bases between. Germline loops: CDR1 MNHEY, CDR2 SVGAGI. CDR3 coding DNA: TGTGCCAGCAGTTACCTCCTAGGGTCCGGGCAGGGAGAGACCCAGTACTTC. It translates to CASSYLLGSGQGETQYF.

The V call is TRBV12-3 or TRBV12-4, the J call TRBJ2-5, with D possibly being TRBD2 (5 bases). CDR3 length equals 13 residues. The V end was cut by 5 bases, the J end by 7 bases, with 14 bases between. The CDR3 DNA follows: TGTGCCAGCAGTCCGGACTTCAGCGGGACCCAGTACTTC. Translating it yields CASSPDFSGTQYF.

The V and J genes are TRBV20-1 and TRBJ1-2; a possible D gene is TRBD1 (6 bases). CDR1 DFQATT and CDR2 SNEGSKA come from the germline V gene (reference sequence). This CDR3 spans 17 amino acids. V lost 0 bases and J 0 bases, leaving 17 bases between the germline ends. The CDR3 bases are TGCAGTGCTAGAGATCTCACGGGGGCGGTCTCTAACTATGGCTACACCTTC. As protein: CSARDLTGAVSNYGYTF.

This clonotype has a count of ten or more. One end of the junction fails to match germline, which may point to a read error. The chain joins TRBV7-9 to TRBJ2-5, with D maybe TRBD2 (6 bases). In germline, CDR1 is SEHNR, CDR2 FQNEAQ (reference sequence). This CDR3 contains 14 residues. CDR3 sequence: CASSLVGRQETQYF. For the CDR3, the DNA is TGTGCCAGCAGTTTAGTCGGGAGACAAGAGACCCAGTACTTC.

This clonotype has a count of ten or more. The chain has TRBV29-1 and TRBJ2-2, with 9 bases identical to TRBD1. The CDR3 sequence is 14 residues long. CDR1 SQVTM and CDR2 ANQGSEA come from the germline V gene. Trimming at V came to 1 base and at J to 4 bases, leaving 1 base not matched to a gene. As DNA, the CDR3 is TGCAGCGTTGAAGGGGACAGGGCCACCGGGGAGCTGTTTTTT. It yields the protein CSVEGDRATGELFF.

The chain couples TRBV24-1 to TRBJ2-1; weak D call: TRBD1 (5 bases). CDR3 length: 12 amino acids. Deletions cut 8 bases from V and 5 bases from J, with 9 bases between. The germline gives CDR1 KGHDR, CDR2 SFDVKD. CDR3 residues: CATIDRNNEQFF. Here the CDR3 DNA reads TGTGCCACCATCGACAGAAACAATGAGCAGTTCTTC.

This rearrangement joins TRBV7-6 to TRBJ2-1; 12 bases are a match to TRBD2. Per the germline V gene, CDR1 is SGHVS and CDR2 is FNYEAQ. The CDR3 covers 17 residues. J lost 6 bases, V lost 0 bases, and 6 bases had no gene match. The CDR3, as DNA: TGTGCCAGCAGCTTAGCAGCTACTAGCGGGGGGTTCAATGAGCAGTTCTTC. This translates into CASSLAATSGGFNEQFF.